This T cell receptor (beta chain) derives from a study of blood T cell repertoires in COVID-19. Looking at the study overall: Donors in the United States, Italy and Spain gave samples during acute or convalescent COVID-19. PBMCs, B-cell-depleted T cells, or T cells were the source of the cDNA or gDNA that made up the material.

Original processing methods: Amplified reference gene primers provided the basis for estimating nucleated cell counts. Clones were read by immunoSEQ multiplex PCR, and TCRdb kept only the in-frame ones, dropping some. The DNA gave D and trimming, while V, J and clone size come from that table. The sample lists some 99,000 clones; 85% to 90% were seen once. The sample comprised peripheral blood. The TCR sequence derives from a woman aged 55-75 years in a cohort sampled during active or convalescent COVID-19.

The DNA for the CDR3 is TGTGCCAGCAGCCAAGGGGTAGCGGGGCTTCAAGAGACCCAGTACTTC. Translation: CASSQGVAGLQETQYF. The chain employs TRBV3-1 (or the pseudogene TRBV3-2) and TRBJ2-5; the match to TRBD2 covers 8 bases. Germline CDR1 is LGHDT and CDR2 is YNNKEL (reference sequence). Unmatched junction bases numbered 6, after V lost 1 base and J lost 2 bases. There are 16 residues in the CDR3.